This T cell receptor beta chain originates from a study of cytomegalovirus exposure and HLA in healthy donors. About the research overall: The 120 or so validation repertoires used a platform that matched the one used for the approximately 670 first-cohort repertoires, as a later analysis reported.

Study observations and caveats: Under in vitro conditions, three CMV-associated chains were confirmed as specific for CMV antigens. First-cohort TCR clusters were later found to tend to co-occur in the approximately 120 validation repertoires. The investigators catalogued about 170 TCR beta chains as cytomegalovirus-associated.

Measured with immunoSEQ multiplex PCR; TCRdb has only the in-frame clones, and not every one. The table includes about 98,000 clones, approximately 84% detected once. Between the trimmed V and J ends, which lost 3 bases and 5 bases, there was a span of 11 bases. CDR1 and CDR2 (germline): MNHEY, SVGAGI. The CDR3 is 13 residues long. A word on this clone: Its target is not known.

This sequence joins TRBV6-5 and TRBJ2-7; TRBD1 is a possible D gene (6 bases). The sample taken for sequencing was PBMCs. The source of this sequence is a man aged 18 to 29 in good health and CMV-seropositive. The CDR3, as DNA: TGTGCCAGCAGTTATGTGGGGGCCAACGAGCAGTACTTC. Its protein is CASSYVGANEQYF.